Listed below are T cell receptor beta chains from one sample, sequenced in a study of T cell repertoires in cytomegalovirus infection. Each CDR3 protein gets one entry after TCRdb re-called the reads with MiXCR. The data contain some 320,000 distinct CDR3 sequences, 25% to 35% of them seen just once; the ten biggest clones take up about 19%. These receptors are not linked to any known antigen. This sample comprised cultured PBMCs, obtained from culture after CMV antigen stimulation. The receptors derive from a human donor in good health (CMV status not recorded). Some clones in this sample may be carry-over from other donors' samples. The CDR3 runs from the conserved cysteine through the conserved F or W. D genes are given only for firm matches. Size is omitted from some rows. Given values are once, few, many or a class for expanded clones.

clone_size: NA
d_call: TRBD1
v_call: TRBV7-8
j_call: TRBJ1-5
cdr3_nt: TGTGCCAGCAGCTTAGAGCATAGCGGCAGGGGGATGATACGCAATCAGCCCCAGCATTTT
cdr3_aa: CASSLEHSGRGMIRNQPQHF

clone_size: NA
d_call: NA
v_call: TRBV6-6
j_call: TRBJ2-5
cdr3_nt: TGTGCCAGCAGTCTCCTCAGAGGGCAGGAGGGAGAGACCCAGTACTTC
cdr3_aa: CASSLLRGQEGETQYF

clone_size: few
d_call: NA
v_call: TRBV2
j_call: TRBJ1-2
cdr3_nt: TGTGCCAGCAGTGATGTCCGTTATGGCTACACCTTC
cdr3_aa: CASSDVRYGYTF

clone_size: NA
d_call: TRBD2
v_call: TRBV28
j_call: TRBJ2-3
cdr3_nt: TGTGCCAGCAGTTCCACCCGACTAGCGGGAGGGCCGGATACGCAGTATTTT
cdr3_aa: CASSSTRLAGGPDTQYF

clone_size: once
d_call: NA
v_call: TRBV18
j_call: TRBJ1-5
cdr3_nt: TGTGCCAGCTCACCGAGAGCAGGGGTCGGTCAGCCCCAGCATTTT
cdr3_aa: CASSPRAGVGQPQHF

clone_size: NA
d_call: TRBD2
v_call: TRBV7-9
j_call: TRBJ2-7
cdr3_nt: TGTGCCAGCAGCTCTACTGGACTAGCGGACTCCTACGAGCAGTACTTC
cdr3_aa: CASSSTGLADSYEQYF

clone_size: once
d_call: TRBD1
v_call: TRBV5-3
j_call: TRBJ2-5
cdr3_nt: TGTGCCAGCAGCCCGGGGCAGGGGGATTTCCAAGAGACCCAGTACTTC
cdr3_aa: CASSPGQGDFQETQYF

clone_size: few
d_call: NA
v_call: TRBV6-6
j_call: TRBJ2-3
cdr3_nt: TGTGCCAGCAGTTACTCACAGCGGAGGGGGACAGATACGCAGTATTTT
cdr3_aa: CASSYSQRRGTDTQYF

clone_size: NA
d_call: NA
v_call: TRBV12-3/TRBV12-4
j_call: TRBJ2-1
cdr3_nt: TGTGCCAGCAGCTTGGCTGGACCCTCAAATGAGCAGTCCTTC
cdr3_aa: CASSLAGPSNEQSF

clone_size: NA
d_call: TRBD1
v_call: TRBV20-1
j_call: TRBJ2-7
cdr3_nt: TGCAGTGCCCCGCGGACAGGCATGACCTACGAGCAGTACTTC
cdr3_aa: CSAPRTGMTYEQYF

clone_size: NA
d_call: TRBD2
v_call: TRBV7-9
j_call: TRBJ2-2
cdr3_nt: TGTGCCAGCATCCCGCTGCGGGGGGATCTGGCCGGGGAGCTGTTTTTT
cdr3_aa: CASIPLRGDLAGELFF

clone_size: NA
d_call: NA
v_call: TRBV27
j_call: TRBJ2-7
cdr3_nt: TGTGCCAGCAGTCCCCGCCCCCTGGGGACCTACGAGCAGTACTTC
cdr3_aa: CASSPRPLGTYEQYF

clone_size: few
d_call: TRBD1
v_call: TRBV7-2
j_call: TRBJ2-1
cdr3_nt: TGTGCCAGCAGCTCCTCGACAGGGTGGGCCACCAATGAGCAGTTCTTC
cdr3_aa: CASSSSTGWATNEQFF

clone_size: NA
d_call: TRBD2
v_call: TRBV7-6
j_call: TRBJ2-1
cdr3_nt: TGTGCCAGCAGCTCCCGGGGGGGCTCGGGTTACAATGAGCAGTTCTTC
cdr3_aa: CASSSRGGSGYNEQFF

clone_size: few
d_call: NA
v_call: TRBV11-2
j_call: TRBJ2-3
cdr3_nt: TGTGCCAGCAAAGGCACAGCCACAGATACGCAGTATTTT
cdr3_aa: CASKGTATDTQYF

clone_size: NA
d_call: NA
v_call: TRBV2
j_call: TRBJ1-5
cdr3_nt: TGTGCCAGCAACAAGGAGGGGAGCAATCAGCCCCAGCATTTT
cdr3_aa: CASNKEGSNQPQHF

clone_size: few
d_call: TRBD1
v_call: TRBV12-3/TRBV12-4
j_call: TRBJ1-2
cdr3_nt: TGTGCCAGCAGTCCTGACAGGGCCTATGGCTACACCTTC
cdr3_aa: CASSPDRAYGYTF

clone_size: many
d_call: TRBD2
v_call: TRBV7-2
j_call: TRBJ2-5
cdr3_nt: TGTGCCAGCAGCTTAGCTCTAGCGGGGGGGCTTGGAGAGACCCAGTACTTC
cdr3_aa: CASSLALAGGLGETQYF

clone_size: NA
d_call: NA
v_call: TRBV20-1
j_call: TRBJ1-4
cdr3_nt: TGCAGTGCCCAATGGACGGGGGCAGGGGAAAAACTGTTTTTT
cdr3_aa: CSAQWTGAGEKLFF

clone_size: few
d_call: TRBD1
v_call: TRBV4-1
j_call: TRBJ2-7
cdr3_nt: TGTGCCAGCAGCCAAGACCGGACAGGCTCGCCTCGCGAGCAGTACTTC
cdr3_aa: CASSQDRTGSPREQYF

clone_size: few
d_call: NA
v_call: TRBV18
j_call: TRBJ2-7
cdr3_nt: TGTGCCAGCTCCAGACGACAGGCCAGCTCCTACGAGCAGTACTTC
cdr3_aa: CASSRRQASSYEQYF

clone_size: NA
d_call: TRBD1
v_call: TRBV28
j_call: TRBJ1-5
cdr3_nt: TGTGCCAGCAGCCGGACAGGGGGGACGGGCAATCAGCCCCAGCATTTT
cdr3_aa: CASSRTGGTGNQPQHF

clone_size: many
d_call: TRBD1
v_call: TRBV7-8
j_call: TRBJ1-5
cdr3_nt: TGTGCCAGCGGAGGACAGGCTGGGCAGCCCCAGCATTTT
cdr3_aa: CASGGQAGQPQHF

clone_size: once
d_call: NA
v_call: TRBV6-6
j_call: TRBJ1-5
cdr3_nt: TGTGCCAGCAGTTATTCAGATCAGCCCCAGCATTTT
cdr3_aa: CASSYSDQPQHF

clone_size: few
d_call: TRBD2
v_call: TRBV4-2
j_call: TRBJ2-5
cdr3_nt: TGTGCCAGCAGCCAAGATCGGCTAGCGGGAGGGTCGGCGGAAGAGACCCAGTACTTC
cdr3_aa: CASSQDRLAGGSAEETQYF

clone_size: NA
d_call: NA
v_call: TRBV7-2
j_call: TRBJ1-3
cdr3_nt: TGTGCCAGCAGCTTAGGTGCGGGTTATGGAAACACCATATATTTT
cdr3_aa: CASSLGAGYGNTIYF

clone_size: few
d_call: TRBD1
v_call: TRBV7-9
j_call: TRBJ2-7
cdr3_nt: TGTGCCAGCAGCGGACAGGGTACGAACAACGAGCAGTACTTC
cdr3_aa: CASSGQGTNNEQYF

clone_size: many
d_call: TRBD1
v_call: TRBV5-1
j_call: TRBJ1-5
cdr3_nt: TGTGCCAGCAGCTTAGGGGGGACAGGGGATCAGCCCCAGCATTTT
cdr3_aa: CASSLGGTGDQPQHF

clone_size: NA
d_call: NA
v_call: TRBV18
j_call: TRBJ1-1
cdr3_nt: TGTGCCAGCTCACCCCAACATGGGGACACTGAAGCTTTCTTT
cdr3_aa: CASSPQHGDTEAFF

clone_size: few
d_call: TRBD1
v_call: TRBV20-1
j_call: TRBJ1-1
cdr3_nt: TGCAGTGCGAGGGACAGGGGGGAATGGAACACTGAAGCTTTCTTT
cdr3_aa: CSARDRGEWNTEAFF

clone_size: many
d_call: NA
v_call: TRBV27
j_call: TRBJ1-5
cdr3_nt: TGTGCCAGCAGCCCCCGGGGTGGCAATCAGCCCCAGCATTTT
cdr3_aa: CASSPRGGNQPQHF